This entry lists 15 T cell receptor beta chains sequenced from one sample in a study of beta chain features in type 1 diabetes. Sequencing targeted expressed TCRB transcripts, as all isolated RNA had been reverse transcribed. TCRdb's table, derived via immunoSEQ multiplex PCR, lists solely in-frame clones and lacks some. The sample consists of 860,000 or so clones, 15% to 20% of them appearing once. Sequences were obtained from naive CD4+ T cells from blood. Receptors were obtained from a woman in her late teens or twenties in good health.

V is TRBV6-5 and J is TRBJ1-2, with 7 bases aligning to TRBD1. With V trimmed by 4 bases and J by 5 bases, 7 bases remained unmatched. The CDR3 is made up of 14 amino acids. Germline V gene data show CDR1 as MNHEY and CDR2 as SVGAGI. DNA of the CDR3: TGTGCCAGCAGTTGGATGGGCAGGGGGTATGGCTACACCTTC. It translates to CASSWMGRGYGYTF.

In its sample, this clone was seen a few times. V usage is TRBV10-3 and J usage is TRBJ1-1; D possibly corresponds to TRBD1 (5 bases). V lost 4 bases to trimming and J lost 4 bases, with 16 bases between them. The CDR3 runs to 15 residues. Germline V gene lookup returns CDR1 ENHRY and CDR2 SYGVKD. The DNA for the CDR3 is TGTGCCATCAGTGCCTCCCGACGGGGGACCACTGAAGCTTTCTTT. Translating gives CAISASRRGTTEAFF.

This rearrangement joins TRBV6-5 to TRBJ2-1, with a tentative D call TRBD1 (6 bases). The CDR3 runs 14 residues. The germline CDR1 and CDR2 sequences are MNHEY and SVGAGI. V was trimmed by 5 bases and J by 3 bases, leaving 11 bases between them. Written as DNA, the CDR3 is TGTGCCAGCAGTCTAGGACAGAACTACAATGAGCAGTTCTTC. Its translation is CASSLGQNYNEQFF.

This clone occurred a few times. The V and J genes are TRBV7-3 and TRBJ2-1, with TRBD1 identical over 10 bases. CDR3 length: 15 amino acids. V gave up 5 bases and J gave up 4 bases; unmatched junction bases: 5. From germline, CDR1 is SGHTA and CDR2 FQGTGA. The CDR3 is CASSVTGGQYNEQFF. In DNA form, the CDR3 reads TGTGCCAGCAGCGTGACAGGGGGCCAGTACAATGAGCAGTTCTTC.

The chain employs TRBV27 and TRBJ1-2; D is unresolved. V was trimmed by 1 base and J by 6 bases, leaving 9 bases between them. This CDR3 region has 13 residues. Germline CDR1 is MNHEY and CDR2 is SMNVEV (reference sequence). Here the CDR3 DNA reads TGTGCCAGCAGTTTATGGGGTGGCCATGGCTACACCTTC. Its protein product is CASSLWGGHGYTF.

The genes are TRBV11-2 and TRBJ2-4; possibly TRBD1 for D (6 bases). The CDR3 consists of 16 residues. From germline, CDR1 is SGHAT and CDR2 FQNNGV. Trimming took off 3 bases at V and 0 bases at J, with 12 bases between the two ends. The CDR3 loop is CASSLGATRAKNIQYF. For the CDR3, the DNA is TGTGCCAGCAGCTTGGGGGCGACCCGAGCCAAAAACATTCAGTACTTC.

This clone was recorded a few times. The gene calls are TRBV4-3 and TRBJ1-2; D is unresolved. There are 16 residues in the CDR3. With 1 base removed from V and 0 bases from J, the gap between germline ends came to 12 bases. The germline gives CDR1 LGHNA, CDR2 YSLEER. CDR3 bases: TGCGCCAGCAGCCAAGGCCTCCCTTGGGCTAACTATGGCTACACCTTC. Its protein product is CASSQGLPWANYGYTF.

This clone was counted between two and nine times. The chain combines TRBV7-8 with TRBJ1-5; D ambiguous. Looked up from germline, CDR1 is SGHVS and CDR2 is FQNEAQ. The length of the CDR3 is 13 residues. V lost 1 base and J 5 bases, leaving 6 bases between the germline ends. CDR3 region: CASSLVGDQPQHF. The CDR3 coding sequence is TGTGCCAGCAGCTTAGTCGGCGATCAGCCCCAGCATTTT.

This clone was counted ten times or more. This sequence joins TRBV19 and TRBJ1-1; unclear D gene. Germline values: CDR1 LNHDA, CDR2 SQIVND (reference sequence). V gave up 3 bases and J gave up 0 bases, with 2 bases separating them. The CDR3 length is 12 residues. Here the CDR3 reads CASSMVNTEAFF. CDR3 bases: TGTGCCAGTAGTATGGTGAACACTGAAGCTTTCTTT.

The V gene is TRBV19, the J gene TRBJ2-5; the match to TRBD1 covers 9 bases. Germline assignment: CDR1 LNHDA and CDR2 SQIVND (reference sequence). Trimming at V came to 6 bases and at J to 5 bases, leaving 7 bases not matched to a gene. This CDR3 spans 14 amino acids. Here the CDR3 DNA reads TGTGCCAGTAGAGCACAGGGGGCGAGGGAGACCCAGTACTTC. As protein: CASRAQGARETQYF. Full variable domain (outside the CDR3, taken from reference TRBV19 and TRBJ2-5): DGGITQSPKYLFRKEGQNVTLSCEQNLNHDAMYWYRQDPGQGLRLIYYSQIVNDFQKGDIAEGYSVSREKKESFPLTVTSAQKNPTAFYLCASRAQGARETQYFGPGTRLLVL.

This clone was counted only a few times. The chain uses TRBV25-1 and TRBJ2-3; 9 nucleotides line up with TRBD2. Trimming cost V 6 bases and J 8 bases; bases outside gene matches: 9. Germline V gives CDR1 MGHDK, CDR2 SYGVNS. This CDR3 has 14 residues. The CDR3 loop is CASRAAGGPGTQYF. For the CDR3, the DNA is TGTGCCAGCAGAGCGGCGGGAGGGCCGGGTACGCAGTATTTT.

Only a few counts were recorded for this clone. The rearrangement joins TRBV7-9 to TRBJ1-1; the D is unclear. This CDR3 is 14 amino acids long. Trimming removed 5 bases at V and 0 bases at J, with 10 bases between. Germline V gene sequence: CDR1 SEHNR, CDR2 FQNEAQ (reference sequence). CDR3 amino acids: CASSPLIMNTEAFF. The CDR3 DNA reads TGTGCCAGCAGCCCCCTTATAATGAACACTGAAGCTTTCTTT.

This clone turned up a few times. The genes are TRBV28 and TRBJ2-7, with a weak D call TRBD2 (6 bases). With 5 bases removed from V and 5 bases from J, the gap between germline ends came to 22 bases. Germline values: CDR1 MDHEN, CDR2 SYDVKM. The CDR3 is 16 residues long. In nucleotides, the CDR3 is TGTGCCAGCAGTCCGAATAAACTAGGGGCGGGGAACGAGCAGTACTTC. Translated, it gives CASSPNKLGAGNEQYF. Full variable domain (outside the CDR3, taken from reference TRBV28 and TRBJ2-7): DVKVTQSSRYLVKRTGEKVFLECVQDMDHENMFWYRQDPGLGLRLIYFSYDVKMKEKGDIPEGYSVSREKKERFSLILESASTNQTSMYLCASSPNKLGAGNEQYFGPGTRLTVT.

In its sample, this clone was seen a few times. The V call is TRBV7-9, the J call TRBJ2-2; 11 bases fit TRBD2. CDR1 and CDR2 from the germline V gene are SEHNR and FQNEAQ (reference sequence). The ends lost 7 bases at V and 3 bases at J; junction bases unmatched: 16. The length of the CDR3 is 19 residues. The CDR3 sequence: CASTLFLISGRADTGELFF. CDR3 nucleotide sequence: TGTGCCAGCACCCTCTTCCTGATTAGCGGGAGGGCCGACACCGGGGAGCTGTTTTTT.

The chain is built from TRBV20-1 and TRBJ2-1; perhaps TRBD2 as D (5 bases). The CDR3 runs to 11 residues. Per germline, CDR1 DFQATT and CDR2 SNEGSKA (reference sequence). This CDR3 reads CSLYPSFEQFF. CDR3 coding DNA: TGCAGCCTATACCCTAGCTTTGAGCAGTTCTTC.